The 30 T cell receptor beta chains given below trace back to one sample, sequenced in a study of Ad26.COV2.S vaccination and SARS-CoV-2 variants. The method was immunoSEQ multiplex PCR; TCRdb's version includes in-frame clones alone and lacks a portion of them. Of about 180,000 clones in the sample, around 88% were seen once. Sequencing used peripheral blood, obtained after recovery from COVID-19. The receptors shown here come from a human donor who had recovered from COVID-19.

V usage is TRBV2 and J usage is TRBJ1-1, with D unresolved. Germline V gene data show CDR1 as SNHLY and CDR2 as FYNNEI. The CDR3 contains 13 residues. The V end was cut by 1 base, the J end by 3 bases, with 6 bases between. The CDR3 loop is CASSEDSYTEAFF. In nucleotides, the CDR3 is TGTGCCAGCAGTGAAGACAGTTACACTGAAGCTTTCTTT.

The chain links TRBV19 to TRBJ1-1; D not certain. V gave up 3 bases and J gave up 4 bases, with 9 bases separating them. CDR1 is LNHDA and CDR2 is SQIVND in the germline V gene (reference sequence). The CDR3 loop spans 13 amino acids. The CDR3 region is CASSMRESTEAFF. The DNA for the CDR3 is TGTGCCAGTAGTATGAGGGAGAGCACTGAAGCTTTCTTT.

The rearrangement uses TRBV15 and TRBJ2-4, with D uncertain. The CDR3 loop spans 16 amino acids. V was trimmed by 3 bases and J by 1 base, leaving 13 bases between them. CDR1 is LNHNV and CDR2 is YYDKDF in the germline V gene (reference sequence). The chain's CDR3 is CATSRAALGAKNIQYF. The CDR3, as DNA: TGTGCCACCAGCAGGGCGGCATTGGGGGCCAAAAACATTCAGTACTTC.

V is TRBV7-2 and J is TRBJ2-2; D may match TRBD1 or TRBD2 (5 bases each). V lost 0 bases, J lost 5 bases, and 19 bases lay in between. CDR1 and CDR2 from the germline V gene are SGHTA and FQGNSA. The CDR3 sequence is 18 residues long. The CDR3 is CASSLALGTRRRTGELFF. CDR3 bases: TGTGCCAGCAGCTTAGCGCTCGGGACCCGGCGGAGGACCGGGGAGCTGTTTTTT.

The chain uses TRBV19 and TRBJ2-3, with D possibly TRBD1 on 6 matching bases. V shed 5 bases and J shed 2 bases, with 17 bases lying between them. The CDR3 has 16 amino acids. Germline CDR1 reads LNHDA; CDR2 reads SQIVND (reference sequence). CDR3 region: CASSLSPGHLTDTQYF. Here the CDR3 DNA reads TGTGCCAGTAGTCTATCGCCGGGACACCTCACAGATACGCAGTATTTT.

The genes are TRBV13 and TRBJ2-7, with 7 bases identical to TRBD2. The CDR3 has 13 residues. Germline CDR1 is PRHDT and CDR2 is FYEKMQ (reference sequence). V was pared by 6 bases and J by 6 bases, with 8 bases of the junction left unmatched. CDR3 DNA sequence: TGTGCCAGCAGTTGGGGGAGGGGCCCCGAGCAGTACTTC. This gives the protein CASSWGRGPEQYF. The full variable domain, completed using reference TRBV13 and TRBJ2-7, is AAGVIQSPRHLIKEKRETATLKCYPIPRHDTVYWYQQGPGQDPQFLISFYEKMQSDKGSIPDRFSAQQFSDYHSELNMSSLELGDSALYFCASSWGRGPEQYFGPGTRLTVT.

The chain employs TRBV3-1 (or the pseudogene TRBV3-2) and TRBJ1-3; weak D call: TRBD1 (5 bases). Trimming removed 5 bases at V and 2 bases at J, with 7 bases between. There are 13 residues in the CDR3. Looked up from germline, CDR1 is LGHDT and CDR2 is YNNKEL (reference sequence). The DNA for the CDR3 is TGTGCCAGCAGCGACAGCACTGGAAACACCATATATTTT. The encoded protein is CASSDSTGNTIYF.

The genes are TRBV29-1 and TRBJ2-5, with D perhaps assigned TRBD1 or TRBD2 (5 bases each). Germline V gives CDR1 SQVTM, CDR2 ANQGSEA. V lost 6 bases, J lost 5 bases, and 16 bases lay in between. The CDR3 runs 13 residues. CDR3 bases: TGCAGCGTCATCCGGGACCTAGGGGAGACCCAGTACTTC. It encodes CSVIRDLGETQYF.

The chain carries TRBV7-9 and TRBJ2-5, with 8 bases aligning to TRBD2. Per the germline V gene, CDR1 is SEHNR and CDR2 is FQNEAQ (reference sequence). V lost 7 bases to trimming and J lost 0 bases; unmatched junction nucleotides: 7. The CDR3 loop spans 15 amino acids. In DNA, the CDR3 is TGTGCCAGCACCCGGGGAGCGGGGGACCAAGAGACCCAGTACTTC. Translated: CASTRGAGDQETQYF.

The chain employs TRBV5-5 and TRBJ1-2; D is ambiguous. CDR1 and CDR2 (germline): SGHKS, YYEKEE (reference sequence). The length of the CDR3 is 14 residues. Trimming took off 0 bases at V and 8 bases at J, with 14 bases between the two ends. CDR3 in amino acids: CASSLGWDAGGYTF. In nucleotides, the CDR3 is TGTGCCAGCAGCTTGGGCTGGGATGCTGGAGGCTACACCTTC.

The chain joins TRBV25-1 to TRBJ1-2; 10 bases match TRBD1. CDR1 and CDR2 from the germline V gene are MGHDK and SYGVNS. The CDR3 has 14 residues. V shed 4 bases and J 4 bases; nucleotides not matched to a gene: 3. The CDR3 protein is CASSGTGGFYGYTF. Here the CDR3 DNA reads TGTGCCAGCAGTGGGACAGGGGGTTTCTATGGCTACACCTTC.

The gene calls are TRBV4-1 and TRBJ2-7, with D perhaps TRBD1 (6 bases). The germline V gene has CDR1 MGHRA and CDR2 YSYEKL. This CDR3 contains 15 residues. V was pared by 4 bases and J by 5 bases, with 18 bases between. CDR3 region: CASSPAGARRDEQYF. The CDR3 region has the DNA TGCGCCAGCAGCCCGGCAGGGGCTAGGCGGGACGAGCAGTACTTC.

The chain is built from TRBV2 and TRBJ1-6, with D perhaps TRBD1 (5 bases). CDR3 length equals 15 residues. Per the germline V gene, CDR1 is SNHLY and CDR2 is FYNNEI. V was pared by 3 bases and J by 5 bases, with 11 bases between. The CDR3 loop reads CASSDRDHNNSPLHF. The CDR3 coding sequence is TGTGCCAGCAGTGACCGGGACCACAATAATTCACCCCTCCACTTT.

The J gene is TRBJ2-5, the V gene TRBV6-4; TRBD1 might be the D (6 bases). CDR1 and CDR2 (germline): MRHNA, SNTAGT. Trimming shortened V by 5 bases and J by 4 bases, and 26 bases separated the two germline ends. This CDR3 has 18 amino acids. CDR3 loop: CASSFLSYTGIGLETQYF. DNA of the CDR3: TGTGCCAGCAGTTTTCTTTCCTACACAGGGATAGGGTTAGAGACCCAGTACTTC.

The CDR3 loop reads CASSLARAGISGNTIYF. The CDR3 nucleotides are TGTGCCAGCAGCTTGGCCCGGGCAGGGATCTCTGGAAACACCATATATTTT. The V and J genes are TRBV5-5 and TRBJ1-3, with TRBD1 as a possible D gene (5 bases). V was clipped by 0 bases and J by 0 bases, with 13 bases between them. The CDR3 is made up of 17 amino acids. Looked up from germline, CDR1 is SGHKS and CDR2 is YYEKEE (reference sequence).

The CDR3 protein is CASRNRISYNEQFF. CDR3 nucleotides: TGTGCCAGCAGGAACAGGATTTCCTACAATGAGCAGTTCTTC. This chain uses TRBV6-5 with TRBJ2-1, with D maybe TRBD1 (5 bases). Germline CDR1 reads MNHEY; CDR2 reads SVGAGI. V was pared by 6 bases and J by 1 base, with 10 bases between. This CDR3 has 14 residues.

This chain uses TRBV30 with TRBJ2-7; 9 nucleotides agree with TRBD2. Germline V gives CDR1 GTSNPN, CDR2 SVGIG (reference sequence). This CDR3 contains 15 residues. The V segment lost 0 bases and the J segment 5 bases; nucleotides outside the gene matches: 8. CDR3 coding DNA: TGTGCCTGGAGTGTAAATCGACTAGCGGTCGACGAGCAGTACTTC. Its protein is CAWSVNRLAVDEQYF.

The chain links TRBV2 to TRBJ1-1; no clear D gene. Trimming stripped 2 bases from V and 4 bases from J, with 8 bases between. Per germline, CDR1 SNHLY and CDR2 FYNNEI. This CDR3 has 13 amino acids. CDR3 sequence: CASSETAGTEAFF. DNA for the CDR3: TGTGCCAGCAGTGAAACGGCAGGCACTGAAGCTTTCTTT.

The chain has TRBV5-6 and TRBJ2-4; D is unresolved. Trimming removed 3 bases at V and 2 bases at J, with 9 bases between. CDR3 length: 14 amino acids. CDR1 and CDR2 from the germline V gene are SGHDT and YYEEEE. The CDR3 DNA reads as TGTGCCAGCAGCTCCCGGGCTCCCAAAAACATTCAGTACTTC. It is translated as CASSSRAPKNIQYF.

The chain recombines TRBV6-4 with TRBJ2-1; 7 nucleotides line up with TRBD2. With V trimmed by 7 bases and J by 4 bases, 13 bases remained unmatched. Germline CDR1 is MRHNA and CDR2 is SNTAGT. The CDR3 loop spans 16 amino acids. The CDR3 DNA reads TGTGCCAGCACTATCGGGGGAGGGCCCTCTTACAATGAGCAGTTCTTC. It specifies CASTIGGGPSYNEQFF.

The chain combines TRBV4-2 with TRBJ1-2; possibly TRBD1 for D (6 bases). CDR3 length: 13 residues. The germline gives CDR1 LGHNA, CDR2 YNFKEQ. V was cut by 4 bases and J by 7 bases, with 13 bases left in between. In DNA form, the CDR3 reads TGTGCCAGCAGCCCCCAGGGGATCCTTGGCTACACCTTC. Translated: CASSPQGILGYTF.

The V gene is TRBV19, the J gene TRBJ1-2; TRBD1 matches at 8 bases. The V gene's germline CDR1 is LNHDA and CDR2 SQIVND (reference sequence). The J segment lost 4 bases and the V segment lost 7 bases, leaving 5 bases of the junction unmatched. The CDR3 consists of 13 residues. CDR3 bases: TGTGCCAGTACCCCAGGGGGCGCCTATGGCTACACCTTC. It is translated as CASTPGGAYGYTF.

This sequence joins TRBV7-6 and TRBJ2-7, with D perhaps TRBD2 (6 bases). The germline V and J ends were trimmed by 6 bases and 0 bases, with 18 bases remaining between them. The germline CDR1 and CDR2 sequences are SGHVS and FNYEAQ. The CDR3 covers 16 residues. The chain's CDR3 is CASSPKEGFSSYEQYF. The CDR3 nucleotides read TGTGCCAGCAGTCCCAAGGAGGGCTTTAGCTCCTACGAGCAGTACTTC.

The chain links TRBV5-4 to TRBJ1-6; perhaps TRBD1 as D (6 bases). CDR3 size: 15 residues. Trimming pared 4 bases from V and 4 bases from J, leaving 12 bases between. Per the germline V gene, CDR1 is SGHNT and CDR2 is YYREEE (reference sequence). CDR3 in amino acids: CASSRQDFYNSPLHF. For the CDR3, the DNA is TGTGCCAGCAGCCGACAGGATTTTTATAATTCACCCCTCCACTTT.

V usage is TRBV2 and J usage is TRBJ2-1; D possibly corresponds to TRBD1 (6 bases). Germline loops: CDR1 SNHLY, CDR2 FYNNEI. V gave up 4 bases and J gave up 6 bases, with 10 bases separating them. CDR3 size: 13 residues. The CDR3 here is CASSVSRGNEQFF. DNA for the CDR3: TGTGCCAGCAGTGTAAGCAGGGGCAATGAGCAGTTCTTC.

The chain carries TRBV6-1 and TRBJ2-7, with TRBD1 identical over 7 bases. The V and J ends lost 3 bases and 4 bases, in that order; junction bases with no gene match: 9. The germline V gene encodes CDR1 MNHNS and CDR2 SASEGT. This CDR3 is built from 15 residues. CDR3 residues: CASSDRQGGVYEQYF. The CDR3 DNA follows: TGTGCCAGCAGTGATCGACAGGGTGGGGTTTACGAGCAGTACTTC.

The chain employs TRBV29-1 and TRBJ2-3; 7 bases map to TRBD1. The V gene end was trimmed by 3 bases and the J gene end by 2 bases; junction bases not matched to a gene: 8. CDR3 size: 15 residues. The V gene's germline CDR1 is SQVTM and CDR2 ANQGSEA. The CDR3 bases are TGCAGCGTTGAGTGGACAGGTGGGTCCACAGATACGCAGTATTTT. Protein product: CSVEWTGGSTDTQYF.

The V call is TRBV6-5, the J call TRBJ1-1, with D hard to call. Germline CDR1 is MNHEY and CDR2 is SVGAGI. V gave up 0 bases and J gave up 7 bases, with 12 bases separating them. The CDR3 contains 14 residues. CDR3 nucleotides: TGTGCCAGCAGTTACTCGAAATCGGGAGTTGAAGCTTTCTTT. Translated, it gives CASSYSKSGVEAFF.

This sequence joins TRBV7-8 and TRBJ2-3; TRBD2 aligns across 14 bases. Unmatched junction bases numbered 6, after V lost 5 bases and J lost 5 bases. CDR3 size: 16 residues. Looked up from germline, CDR1 is SGHVS and CDR2 is FQNEAQ. The CDR3 loop is CASSVTSGRAGDTQYF. The CDR3 DNA follows: TGTGCCAGCAGCGTGACTAGCGGGAGGGCCGGAGATACGCAGTATTTT.

This chain joins TRBV25-1 and TRBJ1-4; D call uncertain. Per germline, CDR1 MGHDK and CDR2 SYGVNS. V lost 4 bases to trimming and J lost 7 bases, with 13 bases between them. The CDR3 is 14 residues long. In DNA form, the CDR3 reads TGTGCCAGCAGTGGGGCAGTCCCTAGTGAAAAACTGTTTTTT. Translating gives CASSGAVPSEKLFF.